This T cell receptor (beta chain) was identified during a study of T cell changes during pregnancy in multiple sclerosis. Repertoires were generated with immunoSEQ multiplex PCR, while TCRdb's copy carries only in-frame clones and drops some. This table holds around 50,000 clones, 75% to 95% found once. This CDR3 is built from 12 residues. Germline-derived CDR1 and CDR2 are MNHNS and SASEGT. Trimming left V 6 bases short and J 3 bases short, with 9 bases between. This material consisted of peripheral blood, taken after pregnancy. The TCR comes from a female donor in good health, enrolled as a control in a pregnancy study. The chain has TRBV6-1 and TRBJ2-7; the D gene is possibly TRBD2 (5 bases). The CDR3: CASRRRDYEQYF. As DNA, the CDR3 is TGTGCCAGCAGGAGACGGGACTACGAGCAGTACTTC.